Listed below are T cell receptor beta chains from one sample, sequenced in a study of graft-versus-host responses after intestinal transplantation. These receptors have no identified antigens. The method was immunoSEQ multiplex PCR; TCRdb's version includes in-frame clones alone and lacks a portion of them. The sample yields 65,000 to 100,000 clones, 85% to 95% seen once. The input for sequencing was unstimulated CD8+ T cells sorted from spleen or lymph node cells, taken before transplant. The source is a human donor who was the organ donor for an intestinal transplant. CDR3s include the opening cysteine and the closing phenylalanine or tryptophan. A D gene is named only where the DNA matches it firmly. Not every row has a clone size; where given, it reads once, few, many or a size class.

d_gene	j_gene	v_gene	abundance	CDR3aa	CDR3nt
TRBD1	TRBJ1-2	TRBV5-1	.	CASSFLDRNYGYTF	TGCGCCAGCAGCTTTCTGGACAGGAACTATGGCTACACCTTC
.	TRBJ1-3	TRBV9	once	CASSATGLSGNTIYF	TGTGCCAGCAGCGCCACAGGCCTCTCTGGAAACACCATATATTTT
.	TRBJ1-2	TRBV9	.	CASSAPRGGPRGYTF	TGTGCCAGCAGCGCGCCCCGAGGGGGACCGCGAGGCTACACCTTC
.	TRBJ2-5	TRBV2	.	CASGDHRGETQYF	TGTGCCAGCGGTGACCATCGCGGGGAGACCCAGTACTTC
.	TRBJ1-6	TRBV6-5	.	CASNSQGYNSPLHF	TGTGCCAGCAACTCACAGGGCTATAATTCACCCCTCCACTTT
.	TRBJ1-3	TRBV28	once	CASTLDGLSGNTIYF	TGTGCCAGCACCCTCGACGGACTCTCTGGAAACACCATATATTTT
TRBD1	TRBJ1-3	TRBV28	.	CASSYKDRAGNTIYF	TGTGCCAGCAGTTATAAGGACAGGGCTGGAAACACCATATATTTT
.	TRBJ1-1	TRBV13	few	CASSSDMEAFF	TGTGCCAGCAGCTCGGACATGGAAGCTTTCTTT
TRBD1	TRBJ2-7	TRBV30	.	CAWSWTGSREQYF	TGTGCCTGGAGCTGGACAGGCTCCCGCGAGCAGTACTTC
.	TRBJ1-4	TRBV9	.	CASSADDSFNEKLFF	TGTGCCAGCAGCGCGGACGACAGTTTTAATGAAAAACTGTTTTTT
.	TRBJ2-7	TRBV27	.	CASSLSAHAVQYF	TGTGCCAGCAGTTTATCGGCCCATGCAGTGCAGTACTTC
.	TRBJ2-7	TRBV2	.	CASIPDTYEQYF	TGTGCCAGCATCCCTGACACCTACGAGCAGTACTTC
.	TRBJ1-1	TRBV7-8	.	CASSLGSTNTEAFF	TGTGCCAGCAGCTTAGGCTCTACGAACACTGAAGCTTTCTTT
.	TRBJ1-1	TRBV6-1	.	CASSEVLLNTEAFF	TGTGCCAGCAGTGAAGTCCTACTGAACACTGAAGCTTTCTTT
TRBD1	TRBJ1-2	TRBV9	.	CASSVRTGGPPLYGYTF	TGTGCCAGCAGCGTAAGGACAGGGGGTCCCCCTCTCTATGGCTACACCTTC
.	TRBJ2-3	TRBV25-1	.	CASSELALQYF	TGTGCCAGCAGTGAATTAGCCCTGCAGTATTTT
.	TRBJ1-1	TRBV7-9	.	CASSHAAEAFF	TGTGCCAGCAGCCACGCGGCAGAGGCTTTCTTT
TRBD1	TRBJ1-2	TRBV5-1	.	CASSLPDRVDGYTF	TGCGCCAGCAGCTTACCGGACAGGGTCGATGGCTACACCTTC
.	TRBJ2-3	TRBV11-2	.	CASSPGLNTQYF	TGTGCCAGCAGCCCCGGTTTAAATACGCAGTATTTT
.	TRBJ2-7	TRBV29-1	.	CSVELLQAGSYTYEQYF	TGCAGCGTTGAATTATTACAGGCCGGGAGTTACACCTACGAGCAGTACTTC
.	TRBJ2-1	TRBV7-8	few	CASSLRGGREQFF	TGTGCCAGCAGCTTAAGGGGGGGCCGTGAGCAGTTCTTC
.	TRBJ1-5	TRBV27	.	CASSLLLGQQPQHF	TGTGCCAGCAGTTTACTCCTTGGACAGCAGCCCCAGCATTTT
.	TRBJ1-2	TRBV5-5	.	CASSLFLGHIGGGYTF	TGTGCCAGCAGCTTGTTTTTAGGGCATATCGGCGGGGGCTACACCTTC
.	TRBJ1-5	TRBV28	.	CASSSAILNLMGNQPQHF	TGTGCCAGCAGTTCCGCTATACTGAATCTAATGGGCAATCAGCCCCAGCATTTT
.	TRBJ1-6	TRBV12-2	once	CASRLAAGVRQGNSPLHF	TGTGCAAGTCGCTTAGCCGCGGGCGTTCGACAGGGGAATTCACCCCTCCACTTT
.	TRBJ2-5	TRBV5-1	.	CASSLALGQETQYF	TGCGCCAGCAGCTTGGCCCTAGGTCAAGAGACCCAGTACTTC
.	TRBJ2-7	TRBV6-1	.	CASSEGYEQYF	TGTGCCAGCAGTGAAGGTTACGAGCAGTACTTC
.	TRBJ2-3	TRBV5-4	.	CALGSHTDTQYF	TGTGCCCTGGGGAGCCACACAGATACGCAGTATTTT
.	TRBJ2-5	TRBV7-9	.	CASSSRDSPTSETQYF	TGTGCCAGCAGCTCTCGCGACAGCCCAACAAGCGAGACCCAGTACTTC
TRBD1	TRBJ1-6	TRBV19	once	CASSQGAYSPLHF	TGTGCCAGTAGTCAGGGGGCTTATTCACCCCTCCACTTT
TRBD1	TRBJ1-2	TRBV7-9	.	CASSHDTGGYYGYTF	TGTGCCAGCAGCCACGATACAGGGGGCTACTATGGCTACACCTTC
.	TRBJ1-6	TRBV4-3	.	CASSQDGAGSYNSPLHF	TGCGCCAGCAGCCAAGATGGGGCAGGGTCCTATAATTCACCCCTCCACTTT
.	TRBJ1-5	TRBV18	few	CASSPPGQPQHF	TGTGCCAGCTCACCCCCAGGGCAGCCCCAGCATTTT
.	TRBJ2-7	TRBV4-1	.	CASSQGVARDSYEQYF	TGCGCCAGCAGCCAAGGTGTTGCCCGGGACTCCTACGAGCAGTACTTC
TRBD2	TRBJ2-1	TRBV27	.	CASLERGGSGEQFF	TGTGCCAGCCTAGAGCGGGGGGGCAGTGGTGAGCAGTTCTTC
.	TRBJ2-1	TRBV27	once	CASSLLIGGAHNEQFF	TGTGCCAGCAGTTTATTGATCGGCGGGGCCCACAATGAGCAGTTCTTC
TRBD1	TRBJ1-5	TRBV7-9	.	CASSLVNDRECSCNQPQHF	TGTGCCAGCAGCTTAGTCAACGACAGGGAATGTTCATGCAATCAGCCCCAGCATTTT
TRBD2	TRBJ2-7	TRBV19	.	CASSMGLATYEQYF	TGTGCCAGTAGTATGGGACTAGCTACCTACGAGCAGTACTTC
.	TRBJ1-2	TRBV14	.	CASSQDQMGYTF	TGTGCCAGCAGCCAAGATCAGATGGGCTACACCTTC
TRBD1	TRBJ2-3	TRBV27	.	CASSTWGTGTDTQYF	TGTGCCAGCAGCACTTGGGGGACAGGAACAGATACGCAGTATTTT
TRBD1	TRBJ1-2	TRBV27	.	CASSLSGGDYGYTF	TGTGCCAGCAGTTTATCAGGGGGCGACTATGGCTACACCTTC
.	TRBJ2-5	TRBV19	.	CASSMASWETQYF	TGTGCCAGTAGTATGGCTAGCTGGGAGACCCAGTACTTC
.	TRBJ1-5	TRBV27	.	CASSLRGGGQPQHF	TGTGCCAGCAGTTTGCGTGGGGGGGGACAGCCCCAGCATTTT
TRBD2	TRBJ2-7	TRBV9	.	CASSPPSGAYEQYF	TGTGCCAGCAGCCCCCCTAGCGGGGCCTACGAGCAGTACTTC
.	TRBJ2-7	TRBV4-1	.	CASSQERTGGYEQYF	TGCGCCAGCAGCCAAGAAAGAACTGGAGGGTACGAGCAGTACTTC
.	TRBJ2-3	TRBV11-1	.	CASSLWRDTQYF	TGTGCCAGCAGCTTATGGCGGGATACGCAGTATTTT
.	TRBJ1-4	TRBV9	.	CASSVGGINEKLFF	TGTGCCAGCAGCGTCGGGGGGATTAATGAAAAACTGTTTTTT
TRBD2	TRBJ2-7	TRBV23-1	.	CASRQKASGVEGLYEQYF	TGCGCCAGCAGACAAAAAGCTTCAGGTGTGGAGGGACTATACGAGCAGTACTTC
.	TRBJ2-7	TRBV10-3	few	CAISEKWLGAYEQYF	TGTGCCATCAGTGAGAAATGGCTAGGAGCCTACGAGCAGTACTTC
.	TRBJ2-2	TRBV11-2	.	CASSFWRVNTGELFF	TGTGCCAGCAGCTTCTGGCGGGTCAACACCGGGGAGCTGTTTTTT
TRBD2	TRBJ2-2	TRBV4-1	.	CASSQDGASGGAGELFF	TGCGCCAGCAGCCAAGATGGGGCTAGCGGGGGGGCCGGGGAGCTGTTTTTT
.	TRBJ1-5	TRBV19	.	CASTAGPASNQPQHF	TGTGCCAGTACCGCGGGGCCGGCAAGCAATCAGCCCCAGCATTTT
TRBD1	TRBJ2-3	TRBV7-8	.	CASSLPLQHFGTGDSTDTQYF	TGTGCCAGCAGCCTGCCCCTCCAGCACTTCGGGACAGGGGACAGCACAGATACGCAGTATTTT